These 25 T cell receptor beta chains came from one sample sequenced in a study of monozygotic twins with inflammatory bowel disease (dated by TCRdb to the late 2010s). Receptor amplification or capture employed 5' RACE. The run used an Illumina HiSeq 2500. After reprocessing by TCRdb, each CDR3 protein sequence is one entry, and no DNA is given. Per the sample table, the count is some 400,000 distinct CDR3 sequences. The ten largest account for 2% to 2.5% of the sample. The sequencing input was blood. The receptor source for this set is a human donor with ulcerative colitis or Crohn's disease, or a healthy co-twin of an affected twin (not recorded which).

The chain uses TRBV6-1 and TRBJ1-5; lacking DNA, the TRBD1 call made by TCRdb goes unchecked. CDR3 size: 15 residues. Germline V CDR1 and CDR2: MNHNS, SASEGT. CDR3 sequence reads: CASSRGAVGTQPQHF.

The chain carries TRBV20-1 and TRBJ2-7; TCRdb designates TRBD2, a call that cannot be tested without DNA. The CDR3 covers 12 residues. Looked up from germline, CDR1 is DFQATT and CDR2 is SNEGSKA (reference sequence). The CDR3 loop is CSAEGPSYEQYF.

J is TRBJ1-5 and V is TRBV5-1. The length of the CDR3 is 16 residues. Germline V gene sequence: CDR1 SGHRS, CDR2 YFSETQ. CDR3: CASSLGGDHSNQPQHF.

This chain uses TRBV27 with TRBJ2-7; TCRdb's D gene call, TRBD2, goes unchecked for lack of DNA. This CDR3 spans 16 amino acids. Germline V lookup: CDR1 MNHEY, CDR2 SMNVEV (reference sequence). The CDR3 protein is CASSLSTSGAGYEQYF.

The genes are TRBV4-3 and TRBJ2-1. Germline-derived CDR1 and CDR2 are LGHNA and YSLEER. This CDR3 has 14 residues. CDR3 in amino acids: CASSQDRYGNEQFF.

The CDR3 sequence: CASSFLVNTEAFF. The V and J genes are TRBV12-3 or TRBV12-4 and TRBJ1-1. This CDR3 is built from 13 residues.

The rearrangement links TRBV5-4 to TRBJ2-5; there is no DNA to check the TCRdb D call of TRBD1. The germline CDR1 and CDR2 sequences are SGHNT and YYREEE (reference sequence). The length of the CDR3 is 16 residues. CDR3 region: CASSLGGGGFQETQYF.

V usage is TRBV20-1 and J usage is TRBJ1-1; TCRdb outputs TRBD1, but without DNA this stays unchecked. Germline CDR1 is DFQATT and CDR2 is SNEGSKA (reference sequence). This CDR3 region has 17 residues. CDR3 residues: CSASWAGLGERDTEAFF.

The rearrangement uses TRBV5-5 and TRBJ1-6; the D gene TCRdb calls, TRBD1, cannot be checked with no DNA. In germline, CDR1 is SGHKS, CDR2 YYEKEE (reference sequence). This CDR3 has 17 residues. The CDR3 loop is CASSWGTGISYNSPLHF. The full variable domain, completed using reference TRBV5-5 and TRBJ1-6, is DAGVTQSPTHLIKTRGQQVTLRCSPISGHKSVSWYQQVLGQGPQFIFQYYEKEERGRGNFPDRFSARQFPNYSSELNVNALLLGDSALYLCASSWGTGISYNSPLHFGNGTRLTVT.

The gene calls are TRBV6-1 and TRBJ1-2. The CDR3 contains 13 residues. Germline values: CDR1 MNHNS, CDR2 SASEGT. The chain's CDR3 is CASRKTVNYGYTF.

This chain connects TRBV20-1 to TRBJ2-5; the TRBD2 assignment by TCRdb is unverifiable without DNA. Germline V lookup: CDR1 DFQATT, CDR2 SNEGSKA (reference sequence). The CDR3 consists of 14 residues. The CDR3 sequence is CSAERPAVQETQYF.

The chain has TRBV4-1 and TRBJ2-4. CDR3 length: 14 amino acids. Germline V gene sequence: CDR1 MGHRA, CDR2 YSYEKL. CDR3 loop: CASSQDITVNIQYF.

This chain connects TRBV12-3 or TRBV12-4 to TRBJ2-2; TCRdb reports TRBD1, a call that lacks DNA to check it against. This CDR3 is 14 amino acids long. CDR3: CASSEQGRSGELFF.

This chain joins TRBV6-1 and TRBJ2-1; TCRdb gives TRBD2 as the D gene, but with no DNA this cannot be confirmed. CDR3 size: 20 residues. Germline loops: CDR1 MNHNS, CDR2 SASEGT. CDR3 sequence reads: CASSETGLAGGLGSYNEQFF.

V gene TRBV7-9 combines with J gene TRBJ1-5; TCRdb outputs TRBD1, but without DNA this stays unchecked. There are 13 residues in the CDR3. Germline V gene lookup returns CDR1 SEHNR and CDR2 FQNEAQ (reference sequence). CDR3 residues: CASSLGANQPQHF.

The chain recombines TRBV5-6 with TRBJ1-5; TCRdb names TRBD1, which stays unverified in the absence of DNA. This CDR3 spans 13 amino acids. The germline V gene encodes CDR1 SGHDT and CDR2 YYEEEE. This CDR3 reads CASSRTADQPQHF.

V usage is TRBV4-1 and J usage is TRBJ1-1; TCRdb lists TRBD1, though no DNA is available to test this call. This CDR3 comprises 11 residues. Per the germline V gene, CDR1 is MGHRA and CDR2 is YSYEKL. This chain's CDR3 is CASSQGGGAFF.

This chain links TRBV28 with TRBJ2-5. This CDR3 spans 12 amino acids. Germline-derived CDR1 and CDR2 are MDHEN and SYDVKM. This CDR3 reads CASTTLGETQYF.

The V and J genes are TRBV12-3 or TRBV12-4 and TRBJ2-1; the TCRdb call, TRBD2, lacks DNA for checking. CDR3 length: 15 residues. CDR3: CASRGELVGSNEQFF.

The chain employs TRBV30 and TRBJ2-3; there is no DNA to check the TCRdb D call of TRBD2. Germline V gene data show CDR1 as GTSNPN and CDR2 as SVGIG (reference sequence). This CDR3 region has 15 residues. CDR3: CAWSVGLAGGDTQYF.

The chain employs TRBV20-1 and TRBJ2-1; TCRdb picks TRBD2, but there is no DNA to check that call. Germline assignment: CDR1 DFQATT and CDR2 SNEGSKA (reference sequence). The CDR3 is 13 amino acids. CDR3 loop: CSAAGLADNEQFF.

The chain joins TRBV12-3 or TRBV12-4 to TRBJ2-5; TCRdb lists TRBD2, though no DNA is available to test this call. This CDR3 contains 16 residues. The CDR3 region is CASSDPILGPEETQYF.

The J gene is TRBJ2-5, the V gene TRBV11-2; TCRdb gives TRBD1 as the D gene, but with no DNA this cannot be confirmed. CDR3 length equals 16 residues. CDR1 and CDR2 (germline): SGHAT, FQNNGV. CDR3 residues: CASSPGVAVYQETQYF.

The chain uses TRBV7-9 and TRBJ2-5. Germline CDR1 and CDR2: SEHNR and FQNEAQ (reference sequence). The CDR3 is made up of 12 amino acids. The chain's CDR3 is CASSLSSRTQYF.

The J gene is TRBJ1-4, the V gene TRBV12-3 or TRBV12-4. The CDR3 loop spans 18 amino acids. The CDR3 spells CASSLVRQGRPRNEKLFF.